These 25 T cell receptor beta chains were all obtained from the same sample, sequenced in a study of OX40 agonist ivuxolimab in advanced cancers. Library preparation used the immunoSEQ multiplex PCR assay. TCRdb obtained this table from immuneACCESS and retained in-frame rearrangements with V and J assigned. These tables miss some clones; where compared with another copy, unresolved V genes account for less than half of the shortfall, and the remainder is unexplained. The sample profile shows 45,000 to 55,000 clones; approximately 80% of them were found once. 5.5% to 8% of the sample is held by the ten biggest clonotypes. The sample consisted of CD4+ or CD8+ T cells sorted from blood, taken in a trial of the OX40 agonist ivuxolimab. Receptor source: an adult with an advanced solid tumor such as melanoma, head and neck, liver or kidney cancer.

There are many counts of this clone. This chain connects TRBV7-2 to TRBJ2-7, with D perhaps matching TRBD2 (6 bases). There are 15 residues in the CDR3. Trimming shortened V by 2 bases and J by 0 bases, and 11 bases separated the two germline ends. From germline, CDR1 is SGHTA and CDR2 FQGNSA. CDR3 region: CASSLISGDSYEQYF. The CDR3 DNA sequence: TGTGCCAGCAGCTTAATTTCGGGGGACTCCTACGAGCAGTACTTC.

Written as DNA, the CDR3 is TGTGCCAGCAGCCCGGGACTAGCGGGGAACGGGGGGCAGTTCTTC. It specifies CASSPGLAGNGGQFF. The rearrangement links TRBV7-8 to TRBJ2-1; 13 nucleotides match TRBD2. V gave up 5 bases and J gave up 12 bases; unmatched junction bases: 10. The CDR3 consists of 15 residues. Germline V lookup: CDR1 SGHVS, CDR2 FQNEAQ.

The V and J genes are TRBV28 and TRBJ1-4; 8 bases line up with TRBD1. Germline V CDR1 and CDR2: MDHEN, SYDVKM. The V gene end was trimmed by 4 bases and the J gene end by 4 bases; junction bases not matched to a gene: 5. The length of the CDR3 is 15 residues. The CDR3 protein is CASSSLGQGNEKLFF. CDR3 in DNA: TGTGCCAGCAGTTCTTTAGGACAGGGTAATGAAAAACTGTTTTTT.

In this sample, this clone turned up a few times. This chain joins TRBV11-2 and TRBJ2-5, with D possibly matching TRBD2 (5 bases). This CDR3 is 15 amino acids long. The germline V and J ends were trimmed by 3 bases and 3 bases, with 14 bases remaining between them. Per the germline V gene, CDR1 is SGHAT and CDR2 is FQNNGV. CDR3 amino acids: CASSFGSWGEETQYF. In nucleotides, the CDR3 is TGTGCCAGCAGCTTCGGGTCTTGGGGAGAAGAGACCCAGTACTTC.

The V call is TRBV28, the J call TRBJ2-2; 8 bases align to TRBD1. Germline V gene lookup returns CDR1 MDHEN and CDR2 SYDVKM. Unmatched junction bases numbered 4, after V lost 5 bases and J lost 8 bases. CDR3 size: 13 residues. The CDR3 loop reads CASSGRDRGELFF. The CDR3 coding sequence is TGTGCCAGCAGTGGACGGGACAGGGGGGAGCTGTTTTTT.

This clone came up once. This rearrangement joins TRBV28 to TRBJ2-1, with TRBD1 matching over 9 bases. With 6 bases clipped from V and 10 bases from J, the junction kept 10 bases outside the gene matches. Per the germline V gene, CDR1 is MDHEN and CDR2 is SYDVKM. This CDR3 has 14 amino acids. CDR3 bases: TGTGCCAGCAGCGCCACGGGACAGGGCCCAGAGCAGTTCTTC. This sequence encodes CASSATGQGPEQFF.

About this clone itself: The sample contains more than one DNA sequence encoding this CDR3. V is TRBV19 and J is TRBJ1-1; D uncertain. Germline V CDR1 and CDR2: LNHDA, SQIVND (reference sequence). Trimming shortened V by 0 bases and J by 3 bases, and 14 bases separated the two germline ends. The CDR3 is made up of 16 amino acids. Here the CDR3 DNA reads TGTGCCAGTAGTATAGATCTGGACGGGGTGCACACTGAAGCTTTCTTT. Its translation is CASSIDLDGVHTEAFF. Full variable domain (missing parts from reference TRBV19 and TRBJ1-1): DGGITQSPKYLFRKEGQNVTLSCEQNLNHDAMYWYRQDPGQGLRLIYYSQIVNDFQKGDIAEGYSVSREKKESFPLTVTSAQKNPTAFYLCASSIDLDGVHTEAFFGQGTRLTVV.

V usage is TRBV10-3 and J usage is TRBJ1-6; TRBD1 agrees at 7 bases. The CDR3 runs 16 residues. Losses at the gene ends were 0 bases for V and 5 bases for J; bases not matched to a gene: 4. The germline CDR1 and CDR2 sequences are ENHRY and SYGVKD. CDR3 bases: TGTGCCATCAGTGAGTCCGGAGGGGGCAATAATTCACCCCTCCACTTT. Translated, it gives CAISESGGGNNSPLHF.

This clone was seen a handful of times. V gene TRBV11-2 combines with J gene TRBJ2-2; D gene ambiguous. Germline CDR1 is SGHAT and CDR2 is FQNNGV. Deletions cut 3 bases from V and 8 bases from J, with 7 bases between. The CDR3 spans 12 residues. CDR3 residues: CASSLGLGELFF. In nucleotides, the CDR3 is TGTGCCAGCAGCTTGGGTTTGGGGGAGCTGTTTTTT.

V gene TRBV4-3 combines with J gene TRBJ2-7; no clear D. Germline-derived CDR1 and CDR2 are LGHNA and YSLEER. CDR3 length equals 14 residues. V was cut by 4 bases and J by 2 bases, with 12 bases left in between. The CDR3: CASSPQASAYEQYF. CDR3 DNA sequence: TGCGCCAGCAGCCCCCAAGCGTCGGCCTACGAGCAGTACTTC.

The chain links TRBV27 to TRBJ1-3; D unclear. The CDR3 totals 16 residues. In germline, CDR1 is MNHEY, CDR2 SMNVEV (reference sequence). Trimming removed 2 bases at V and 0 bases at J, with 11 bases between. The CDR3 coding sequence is TGTGCCAGCAGTTTAGGTCTGGGTTACTCTGGAAACACCATATATTTT. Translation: CASSLGLGYSGNTIYF.

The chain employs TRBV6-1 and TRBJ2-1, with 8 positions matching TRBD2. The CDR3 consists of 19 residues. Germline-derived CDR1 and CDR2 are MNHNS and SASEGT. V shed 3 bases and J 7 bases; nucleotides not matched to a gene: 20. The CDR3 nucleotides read TGTGCCAGCAGTGAGGAAACTCGCCGGCGAGCGGGAGTTGCTAATGAGCAGTTCTTC. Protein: CASSEETRRRAGVANEQFF.

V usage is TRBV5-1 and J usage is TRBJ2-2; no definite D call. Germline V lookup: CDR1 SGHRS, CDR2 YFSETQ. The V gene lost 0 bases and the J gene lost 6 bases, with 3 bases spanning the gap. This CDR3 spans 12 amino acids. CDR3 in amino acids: CASSLAPGELFF. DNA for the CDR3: TGCGCCAGCAGCTTGGCTCCCGGGGAGCTGTTTTTT.

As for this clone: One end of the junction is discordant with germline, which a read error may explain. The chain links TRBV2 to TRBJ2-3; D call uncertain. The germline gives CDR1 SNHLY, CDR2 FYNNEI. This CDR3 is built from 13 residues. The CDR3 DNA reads TGTGCCAGCAGTGAATATATTCGTGACATTCGTAATTTT. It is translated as CASSEYIRDIRNF.

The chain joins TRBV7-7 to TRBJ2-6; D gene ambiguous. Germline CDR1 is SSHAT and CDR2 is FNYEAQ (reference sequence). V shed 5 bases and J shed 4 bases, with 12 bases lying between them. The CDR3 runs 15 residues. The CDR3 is CASSPIARGANVLTF. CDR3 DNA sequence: TGTGCCAGCAGCCCCATCGCGCGAGGGGCCAACGTCCTGACTTTC. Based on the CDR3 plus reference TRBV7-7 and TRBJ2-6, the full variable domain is GAGVSQSPRYKVTKRGQDVTLRCDPISSHATLYWYQQALGQGPEFLTYFNYEAQPDKSGLPSDRFSAERPEGSISTLTIQRTEQRDSAMYRCASSPIARGANVLTFGAGSRLTVL.

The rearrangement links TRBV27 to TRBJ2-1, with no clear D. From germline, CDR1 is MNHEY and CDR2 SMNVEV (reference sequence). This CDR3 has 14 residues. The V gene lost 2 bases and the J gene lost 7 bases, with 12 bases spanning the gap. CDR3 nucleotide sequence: TGTGCCAGCAGTTTAATGGGCAAAGGGAATGAGCAGTTCTTC. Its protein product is CASSLMGKGNEQFF.

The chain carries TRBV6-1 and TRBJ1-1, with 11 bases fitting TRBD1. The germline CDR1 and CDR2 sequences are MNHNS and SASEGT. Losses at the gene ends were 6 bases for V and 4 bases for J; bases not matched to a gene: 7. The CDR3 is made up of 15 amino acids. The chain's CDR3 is CASSLSGTGGTEAFF. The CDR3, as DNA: TGTGCCAGCAGCCTTTCGGGGACAGGGGGCACTGAAGCTTTCTTT.

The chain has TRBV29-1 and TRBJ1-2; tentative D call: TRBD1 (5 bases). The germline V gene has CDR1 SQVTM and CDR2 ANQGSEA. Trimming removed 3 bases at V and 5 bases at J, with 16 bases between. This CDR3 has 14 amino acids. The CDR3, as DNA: TGCAGCGTTGAGAACGGGGGAATGACATATGGCTACACCTTC. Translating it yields CSVENGGMTYGYTF.

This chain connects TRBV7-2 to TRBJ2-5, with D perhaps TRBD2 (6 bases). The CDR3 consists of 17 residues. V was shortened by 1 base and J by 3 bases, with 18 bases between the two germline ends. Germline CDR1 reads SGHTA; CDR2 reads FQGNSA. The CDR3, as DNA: TGTGCCAGCAGCTTAGACTCCTTTTTGGAGGGAGAAGAGACCCAGTACTTC. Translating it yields CASSLDSFLEGEETQYF.

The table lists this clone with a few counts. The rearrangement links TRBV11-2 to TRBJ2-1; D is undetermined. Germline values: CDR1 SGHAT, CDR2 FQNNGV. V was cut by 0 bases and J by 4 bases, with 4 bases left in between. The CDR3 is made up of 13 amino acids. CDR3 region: CASSLDVYNEQFF. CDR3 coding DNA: TGTGCCAGCAGCTTAGATGTGTACAATGAGCAGTTCTTC.

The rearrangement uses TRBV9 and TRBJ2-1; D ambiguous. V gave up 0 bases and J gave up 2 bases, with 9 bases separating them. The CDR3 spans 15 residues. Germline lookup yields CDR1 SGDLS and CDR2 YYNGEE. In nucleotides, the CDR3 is TGTGCCAGCAGCGTAGGAGTAGGGACCTACAATGAGCAGTTCTTC. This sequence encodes CASSVGVGTYNEQFF.

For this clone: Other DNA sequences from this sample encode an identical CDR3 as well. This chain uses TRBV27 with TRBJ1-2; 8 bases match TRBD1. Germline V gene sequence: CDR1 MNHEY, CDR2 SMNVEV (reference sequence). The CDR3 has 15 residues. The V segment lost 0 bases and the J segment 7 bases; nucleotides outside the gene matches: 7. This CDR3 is CASSLSVTGVSGYTF. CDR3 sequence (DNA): TGTGCCAGCAGTTTATCGGTGACAGGGGTCTCTGGCTACACCTTC.

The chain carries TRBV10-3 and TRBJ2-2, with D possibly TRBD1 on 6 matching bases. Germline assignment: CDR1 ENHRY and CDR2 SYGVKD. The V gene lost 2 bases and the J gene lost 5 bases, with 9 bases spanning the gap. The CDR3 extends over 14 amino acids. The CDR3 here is CAISEGTPTGELFF. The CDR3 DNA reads TGTGCCATCAGTGAGGGGACACCAACCGGGGAGCTGTTTTTT.

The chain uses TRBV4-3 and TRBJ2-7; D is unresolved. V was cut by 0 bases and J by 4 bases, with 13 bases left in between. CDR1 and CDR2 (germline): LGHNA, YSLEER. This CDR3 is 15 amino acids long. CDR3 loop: CASSQDALGRYEQYF. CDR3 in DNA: TGCGCCAGCAGCCAAGATGCGCTGGGTAGGTACGAGCAGTACTTC.

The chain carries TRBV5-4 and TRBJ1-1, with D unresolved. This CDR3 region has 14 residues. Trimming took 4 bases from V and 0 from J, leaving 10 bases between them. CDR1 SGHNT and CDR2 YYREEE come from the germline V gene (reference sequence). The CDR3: CASSPTTMNTEAFF. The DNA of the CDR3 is TGTGCCAGCAGCCCTACGACTATGAACACTGAAGCTTTCTTT.